The clone carrying this T cell receptor (beta chain) was recorded only once. Its specificity is not known. The assay was immunoSEQ multiplex PCR, and TCRdb's table has in-frame clones only and misses some. The table records 80,000 or so clones, less than 85% of them present only once. This entry is derived from a study of radiotherapy plus CTLA-4 blockade in lung cancer. Looked up from germline, CDR1 is MGHDK and CDR2 is SYGVNS. Trimming at V came to 6 bases and at J to 2 bases, leaving 8 bases not matched to a gene. CDR3 length: 15 amino acids. General study results and limits: TCR clones originating in tumors grew in number in blood after radiotherapy plus ipilimumab.

This TCR was sampled from a human donor with non-small cell lung cancer who had stable disease on radiotherapy plus ipilimumab. The sample consisted of peripheral blood, taken from a patient treated with radiotherapy plus ipilimumab. This sequence joins TRBV25-1 and TRBJ2-7; TRBD1 agrees at 9 bases. In DNA, the CDR3 is TGTGCCAGCAGCCTCGGGACAGGGAGAACCTACGAGCAGTACTTC. As protein: CASSLGTGRTYEQYF.